The 24 T cell receptor beta chains below were found in one sample sequenced in a study of early T cells in non-severe SARS-CoV-2 infection. TCRdb re-analysed the 5' RACE reads in MiXCR, keeping a single row per CDR3 protein. This repertoire shows 80,000 to 95,000 distinct CDR3 sequences, over 12% found once; its top ten account for approximately 0.62%. The sample taken for sequencing was whole blood. Receptors originate from an adult who was a healthcare worker with PCR-confirmed SARS-CoV-2 infection or an uninfected control (not recorded which).

This clonotype came up many times. This rearrangement joins TRBV29-1 to TRBJ1-1; 7 bases fit TRBD1. The trim removed 3 bases at V and 2 bases at J, leaving 6 bases unmatched. CDR1 and CDR2 (germline): SQVTM, ANQGSEA. CDR3 length: 14 amino acids. This chain's CDR3 is CSVEQRQGNTEAFF. CDR3 bases: TGCAGCGTTGAGCAACGACAGGGTAACACTGAAGCTTTCTTT.

In this sample, this clonotype turned up a few times. This chain connects TRBV20-1 to TRBJ1-1; D is unresolved. Germline V gene data show CDR1 as DFQATT and CDR2 as SNEGSKA (reference sequence). With 7 bases removed from V and 3 bases from J, the gap between germline ends came to 18 bases. This CDR3 comprises 14 residues. This chain's CDR3 is CSVKGYTMHTEAFF. CDR3 coding DNA: TGCAGTGTAAAGGGATATACTATGCACACTGAAGCTTTCTTT.

The J gene is TRBJ2-2, the V gene TRBV20-1; possible D gene TRBD2, 6 bases. Trimming shortened V by 7 bases and J by 3 bases, and 12 bases separated the two germline ends. The CDR3 runs 13 residues. Germline-derived CDR1 and CDR2 are DFQATT and SNEGSKA (reference sequence). For the CDR3, the DNA is TGCAGTGTTCCGGGACTCGACACCGGGGAGCTGTTTTTT. Translation gives CSVPGLDTGELFF.

V gene TRBV5-4 combines with J gene TRBJ1-3; D perhaps matches TRBD1 (5 bases). V was pared by 2 bases and J by 4 bases, with 13 bases between. Per the germline V gene, CDR1 is SGHNT and CDR2 is YYREEE (reference sequence). This CDR3 has 15 amino acids. CDR3 nucleotides: TGTGCCAGCAGCTTTGGAGGGGCGCCAGGAAACACCATATATTTT. It translates to CASSFGGAPGNTIYF.

V gene TRBV15 combines with J gene TRBJ2-2; D is undetermined. The length of the CDR3 is 13 residues. In germline, CDR1 is LNHNV, CDR2 YYDKDF (reference sequence). Trimming took off 0 bases at V and 5 bases at J, with 4 bases between the two ends. CDR3 DNA: TGTGCCACCAGCAGAGATCGGACCGGGGAGCTGTTTTTT. It is translated as CATSRDRTGELFF. The variable domain in full, completed from reference TRBV15 and TRBJ2-2, reads DAMVIQNPRYQVTQFGKPVTLSCSQTLNHNVMYWYQQKSSQAPKLLFHYYDKDFNNEADTPDNFQSRRPNTSFCFLDIRSPGLGDTAMYLCATSRDRTGELFFGEGSRLTVL.

In this sample, this clonotype turned up many times. The CDR3 protein is CASSQPELRNGYTF. The CDR3 region has the DNA TGTGCCAGCAGCCAACCCGAGTTGAGGAATGGCTACACCTTC. The rearrangement uses TRBV3-1 and TRBJ1-2; D uncertain. The germline CDR1 and CDR2 sequences are LGHDT and YNNKEL (reference sequence). Trimming shortened V by 2 bases and J by 6 bases, and 13 bases separated the two germline ends. This CDR3 has 14 residues.

This chain links TRBV20-1 with TRBJ2-2; 10 bases map to TRBD2. Losses at the gene ends were 3 bases for V and 4 bases for J; bases not matched to a gene: 5. Germline V gene sequence: CDR1 DFQATT, CDR2 SNEGSKA (reference sequence). The CDR3 length is 15 residues. CDR3 in DNA: TGCAGTGCTAGTAGCGGGGGGAGCGGCACCGGGGAGCTGTTTTTT. Residues: CSASSGGSGTGELFF.

Comments on this clonotype: A much larger clonotype is one base distant, so this may be a read error. The chain carries TRBV2 and TRBJ1-3; no clear D. The V gene's germline CDR1 is SNHLY and CDR2 FYNNEI. The CDR3 loop spans 13 amino acids. Here the CDR3 reads CASRVQGGNAIYF. The CDR3 nucleotides are TGTGCCAGCAGGGTACAAGGAGGAAACGCCATATATTTT.

This clonotype was observed many times. V gene TRBV19 combines with J gene TRBJ1-5; D possibly corresponds to TRBD1 (6 bases). The CDR3 length is 15 residues. V was pared by 6 bases and J by 7 bases, with 19 bases between. Looked up from germline, CDR1 is LNHDA and CDR2 is SQIVND (reference sequence). The CDR3 sequence: CASRDPDRSNQPQHF. The CDR3 coding sequence is TGTGCCAGTAGGGATCCAGACAGGTCCAACCAGCCCCAGCATTTT.

The gene calls are TRBV5-1 and TRBJ2-3; possible D gene TRBD2, 6 bases. CDR3 length: 16 amino acids. CDR1 is SGHRS and CDR2 is YFSETQ in the germline V gene. V was cut by 1 base and J by 0 bases, with 12 bases left in between. Here the CDR3 reads CASSLWAGSSTDTQYF. The CDR3 DNA reads as TGCGCCAGCAGCTTGTGGGCGGGATCTAGCACAGATACGCAGTATTTT.

The chain uses TRBV6-5 and TRBJ2-1; possible D gene TRBD2, 5 bases. V lost 5 bases to trimming and J lost 12 bases, with 20 bases between them. Germline CDR1 is MNHEY and CDR2 is SVGAGI. The CDR3 is made up of 14 amino acids. The CDR3 region is CASSPSRAANLQFF. The CDR3 bases are TGTGCCAGCAGTCCTAGCCGGGCGGCAAATCTGCAGTTCTTC.

The J gene is TRBJ2-5, the V gene TRBV7-7, with a tentative D call TRBD2 (5 bases). The germline V gene has CDR1 SSHAT and CDR2 FNYEAQ (reference sequence). V lost 6 bases and J lost 0, with 8 bases in between. The CDR3 is 13 amino acids. The CDR3 DNA reads TGTGCCAGCAGTTCTAGCTACCAAGAGACCCAGTACTTC. Protein product: CASSSSYQETQYF.

This rearrangement joins TRBV15 to TRBJ2-3; D is uncertain. The length of the CDR3 is 13 residues. CDR1 LNHNV and CDR2 YYDKDF come from the germline V gene (reference sequence). V lost 2 bases and J lost 6, with 9 bases in between. The CDR3 coding sequence is TGTGCCACCAGCAGATTACTCTTGGATACGCAGTATTTT. It translates to CATSRLLLDTQYF.

This clonotype was detected only a few times. This chain uses TRBV3-1 with TRBJ1-2, with D hard to call. From germline, CDR1 is LGHDT and CDR2 YNNKEL (reference sequence). The V end lost 0 bases, the J end lost 1 base, and 9 bases lay between the germline ends. The CDR3 totals 15 residues. DNA of the CDR3: TGTGCCAGCAGCCAAGAATTGGGCCATAACTATGGCTACACCTTC. Translation gives CASSQELGHNYGYTF.

V usage is TRBV14 and J usage is TRBJ1-5; D not certain. The germline V and J ends were trimmed by 3 bases and 7 bases, with 10 bases remaining between them. This CDR3 contains 13 residues. From germline, CDR1 is SGHDN and CDR2 FVKESK. CDR3 bases: TGTGCCAGCAGCCATAAGAACAGCCAGCCCCAGCATTTT. Translated, it gives CASSHKNSQPQHF.

The chain carries TRBV10-2 and TRBJ2-1, with 8 bases matching TRBD1. The germline V gene has CDR1 WSHSY and CDR2 SAAADI. The CDR3 covers 16 residues. V gave up 7 bases and J gave up 0 bases; unmatched junction bases: 8. The CDR3 bases are TGCGCCAGCATGCAGGGGGCGGATCACTCCTACAATGAGCAGTTCTTC. Its translation is CASMQGADHSYNEQFF.

This clonotype was detected only a few times. The CDR3 protein is CASSRPTGVTGELFF. Written as DNA, the CDR3 is TGTGCCAGCAGCCGGCCCACAGGGGTGACCGGGGAGCTGTTTTTT. This rearrangement joins TRBV11-2 to TRBJ2-2; 7 bases agree with TRBD1. The CDR3 length is 15 residues. Germline CDR1 reads SGHAT; CDR2 reads FQNNGV. Trimming cost V 5 bases and J 5 bases; bases outside gene matches: 8. The entire variable domain, with the rest obtained from reference TRBV11-2 and TRBJ2-2, is as follows: EAGVAQSPRYKIIEKRQSVAFWCNPISGHATLYWYQQILGQGPKLLIQFQNNGVVDDSQLPKDRFSAERLKGVDSTLKIQPAKLEDSAVYLCASSRPTGVTGELFFGEGSRLTVL.

This clonotype came up a few times. The chain uses TRBV4-1 and TRBJ2-1; 7 nucleotides match TRBD2. In germline, CDR1 is MGHRA, CDR2 YSYEKL. With 0 bases clipped from V and 3 bases from J, the junction kept 8 bases outside the gene matches. The CDR3 extends over 17 amino acids. The chain's CDR3 is CASSQEYLGGGYNEQFF. CDR3 bases: TGCGCCAGCAGCCAAGAGTATTTGGGGGGGGGCTACAATGAGCAGTTCTTC.

This clonotype has more than one count but fewer than ten. This rearrangement joins TRBV11-3 to TRBJ2-1; 8 positions agree with TRBD1. J gave up 7 bases and V 2 bases, and 7 bases lay outside the gene matches. Germline V gives CDR1 SGHNT, CDR2 YENEEA. This CDR3 is 15 amino acids long. The CDR3 region is CASSLSRGRGNEQFF. CDR3 bases: TGTGCCAGCAGCTTATCCAGGGGGCGAGGTAATGAGCAGTTCTTC.

This clonotype was recorded a few times. V is TRBV5-5 and J is TRBJ2-3; 9 bases line up with TRBD2. The CDR3 loop spans 17 amino acids. CDR1 and CDR2 (germline): SGHKS, YYEKEE (reference sequence). Germline trimming cut 0 bases from V and 6 bases from J; bases unmatched to any gene: 11. Here the CDR3 reads CASSLAGLAGSVDTQYF. The DNA for the CDR3 is TGTGCCAGCAGCTTGGCCGGGCTAGCGGGGTCCGTCGATACGCAGTATTTT.

This clonotype has more than one count but fewer than ten. The V gene is TRBV5-6, the J gene TRBJ2-5, with 8 bases identical to TRBD1. The ends lost 3 bases at V and 4 bases at J; junction bases unmatched: 11. Per germline, CDR1 SGHDT and CDR2 YYEEEE. There are 16 residues in the CDR3. The CDR3 region has the DNA TGTGCCAGCAGCTCAACAGGGGGATTTTTAGGAGAGACCCAGTACTTC. Protein product: CASSSTGGFLGETQYF.

J is TRBJ2-1 and V is TRBV7-8, with D perhaps TRBD2 (6 bases). The CDR3 is made up of 14 amino acids. The V gene lost 7 bases and the J gene lost 8 bases, with 18 bases spanning the gap. Germline-derived CDR1 and CDR2 are SGHVS and FQNEAQ. CDR3: CASISLGGGDEQFF. CDR3 sequence (DNA): TGTGCCAGCATATCCCTCGGGGGTGGGGATGAGCAGTTCTTC.

The rearrangement joins TRBV28 to TRBJ2-2, with D uncertain. Germline values: CDR1 MDHEN, CDR2 SYDVKM. This CDR3 spans 13 amino acids. Trimming pared 8 bases from V and 1 base from J, leaving 8 bases between. CDR3 residues: CASVSGNTGELFF. In DNA form, the CDR3 reads TGTGCCAGCGTATCGGGGAACACCGGGGAGCTGTTTTTT. Together with reference TRBV28 and TRBJ2-2, the CDR3 gives the full variable domain: DVKVTQSSRYLVKRTGEKVFLECVQDMDHENMFWYRQDPGLGLRLIYFSYDVKMKEKGDIPEGYSVSREKKERFSLILESASTNQTSMYLCASVSGNTGELFFGEGSRLTVL.

The genes are TRBV29-1 and TRBJ2-1, with TRBD1 matching over 7 bases. From germline, CDR1 is SQVTM and CDR2 ANQGSEA. The ends lost 6 bases at V and 7 bases at J; junction bases unmatched: 9. The CDR3 sequence is 13 residues long. The CDR3 sequence is CSVRQGYVNEQFF. For the CDR3, the DNA is TGCAGCGTCCGACAGGGATACGTGAATGAGCAGTTCTTC.